One sample yielded the 26 T cell receptor beta chains listed below, sequenced in a study of CD8 T cells in ankylosing spondylitis. From the 5' RACE reads, TCRdb called clonotypes with MiXCR, one entry per CDR3 protein. The sample consists of roughly 150,000 distinct CDR3 sequences, around a third of them appearing once. Input material: synovial fluid, either unsorted or a sorted T cell fraction (not recorded which). These receptors came from a male donor with ankylosing spondylitis.

The sample holds many counts of this clonotype. The chain has TRBV4-2 and TRBJ2-1; TRBD2 agrees at 8 bases. Trimming cost V 3 bases and J 9 bases; bases outside gene matches: 4. Germline assignment: CDR1 LGHNA and CDR2 YNFKEQ. There are 13 residues in the CDR3. The CDR3 nucleotides are TGTGCCAGCAGCCACGGGGGGGTGGTTGAGCAGTTCTTC. It specifies CASSHGGVVEQFF.

This clonotype came up a few times. The chain combines TRBV10-3 with TRBJ2-3, with TRBD2 matching 9 bases. V trimming: 3 bases; J trimming: 2 bases; junction bases outside the gene matches: 3. Per germline, CDR1 ENHRY and CDR2 SYGVKD. CDR3 length: 15 amino acids. The CDR3, as DNA: TGTGCCATCAGTGACCTAGCGGGAAACACAGATACGCAGTATTTT. It encodes CAISDLAGNTDTQYF.

This chain joins TRBV25-1 and TRBJ2-7; no clear D. Germline V gene data show CDR1 as MGHDK and CDR2 as SYGVNS. This CDR3 is 12 amino acids long. With 3 bases removed from V and 5 bases from J, the gap between germline ends came to 8 bases. CDR3 bases: TGTGCCAGCAGTGAGACACGCCACGAGCAGTACTTC. Translated, it gives CASSETRHEQYF.

In this sample, this clonotype turned up many times. The chain combines TRBV7-6 with TRBJ2-5; D is unclear. The CDR3 contains 15 residues. The germline gives CDR1 SGHVS, CDR2 FNYEAQ. The V end lost 0 bases, the J end lost 2 bases, and 10 bases lay between the germline ends. The CDR3 here is CASSLAGRLQETQYF. CDR3 in DNA: TGTGCCAGCAGCTTAGCGGGCAGATTACAAGAGACCCAGTACTTC.

Here the CDR3 DNA reads TGTGCCAGCAGTTACCATGGGCTAGCGGGAGCCCTCTACAATGAGCAGTTCTTC. Translated: CASSYHGLAGALYNEQFF. This chain connects TRBV6-2 or TRBV6-3 to TRBJ2-1; 10 positions match TRBD2. V dropped 2 bases and J dropped 3; count of bases not matched to a gene: 10. The CDR3 loop spans 18 amino acids. Germline loops: CDR1 MNHEY, CDR2 SVGEGT.

V is TRBV27 and J is TRBJ1-2; D is unresolved. The germline CDR1 and CDR2 sequences are MNHEY and SMNVEV (reference sequence). V gave up 3 bases and J gave up 4 bases, with 9 bases separating them. The CDR3 covers 13 residues. Here the CDR3 DNA reads TGTGCCAGCAGTTTGCTCGACGGCTATGGCTACACCTTC. Translation: CASSLLDGYGYTF.

Sample share makes this clonotype medium-sized. J is TRBJ1-6 and V is TRBV27; 7 nucleotides agree with TRBD1. This CDR3 region has 15 residues. The V gene's germline CDR1 is MNHEY and CDR2 SMNVEV (reference sequence). Losses at the gene ends were 8 bases for V and 9 bases for J; bases not matched to a gene: 13. The CDR3 is CASRKAAGGFSPLHF. For the CDR3, the DNA is TGTGCCAGCCGTAAGGCGGCAGGGGGGTTTTCACCCCTCCACTTT.

This clonotype was recorded many times. The J gene is TRBJ2-3, the V gene TRBV20-1; 8 bases line up with TRBD2. The CDR3 spans 14 residues. Germline CDR1 and CDR2: DFQATT and SNEGSKA (reference sequence). Trimming removed 4 bases from V and 4 bases from J; junction bases left unmatched: 7. The CDR3 coding sequence is TGCAGTGCTATCCGGGGGGGCCGGTCAGATACGCAGTATTTT. Translated: CSAIRGGRSDTQYF.

This clonotype was seen only a few times. The V and J genes are TRBV7-2 and TRBJ1-3; D call uncertain. The CDR3 extends over 13 amino acids. CDR1 and CDR2 (germline): SGHTA, FQGNSA. Deletions cut 5 bases from V and 4 bases from J, with 9 bases between. CDR3 protein: CASSPASGNTIYF. The CDR3 coding sequence is TGTGCCAGCAGCCCGGCCTCAGGAAACACCATATATTTT.

The chain has TRBV4-1 and TRBJ2-3, with 7 bases identical to TRBD2. Germline V CDR1 and CDR2: MGHRA, YSYEKL. This CDR3 is 14 amino acids long. V lost 9 bases to trimming and J lost 2 bases; unmatched junction nucleotides: 8. The CDR3 nucleotides read TGCGCCAGGTGGGGCGGGGGATACACAGATACGCAGTATTTT. Protein product: CARWGGGYTDTQYF.

The chain combines TRBV20-1 with TRBJ1-2; D call uncertain. The V and J ends lost 3 bases and 6 bases respectively, with 17 bases between them. Germline CDR1 and CDR2: DFQATT and SNEGSKA (reference sequence). This CDR3 region has 14 residues. In nucleotides, the CDR3 is TGCAGTGCTAGGGGTCGTGTGCGGGGTGATGGCTACACCTTC. It codes for CSARGRVRGDGYTF.

This clonotype has a handful of counts. The DNA of the CDR3 is TGTGCCAGCAGCCAAGGGTCGGGGGGGGCCTACAATGAGCAGTTCTTC. Encoded protein: CASSQGSGGAYNEQFF. This sequence joins TRBV14 and TRBJ2-1, with 8 bases that match TRBD2. Germline CDR1 is SGHDN and CDR2 is FVKESK. CDR3 size: 16 residues. V was clipped by 1 base and J by 2 bases; unmatched bases: 4.

The chain is built from TRBV13 and TRBJ1-2; TRBD1 matches 9 bases. Germline V lookup: CDR1 PRHDT, CDR2 FYEKMQ (reference sequence). J gave up 7 bases and V 8 bases, and 11 bases lay outside the gene matches. The CDR3 loop spans 14 amino acids. The CDR3 DNA follows: TGTGCCAGCGGAACAGGGGGCGCGACTCTTGGCTACACCTTC. Its protein product is CASGTGGATLGYTF.

This clonotype was observed a few times. Written as DNA, the CDR3 is TGTGCCAGCAGCCAAGATCCCCAGCGGGAGAATCAAGAGACCCAGTACTTC. Its translation: CASSQDPQRENQETQYF. This chain links TRBV4-2 with TRBJ2-5, with TRBD2 identical over 8 bases. V dropped 0 bases and J dropped 2; count of bases not matched to a gene: 8. This CDR3 is built from 17 residues. The germline V gene has CDR1 LGHNA and CDR2 YNFKEQ.

This clonotype was detected ten times or more. The chain combines TRBV12-3 or TRBV12-4 with TRBJ2-5; a weak D match, TRBD2 (5 bases). This CDR3 contains 12 residues. Trimming removed 2 bases from V and 4 bases from J, with 5 bases in between. CDR3 amino acids: CASSLRGETQYF. The CDR3 DNA reads TGTGCCAGCAGTTTACGGGGAGAGACCCAGTACTTC.

This clonotype was counted ten times or more. This rearrangement joins TRBV7-2 to TRBJ2-2; D gene unclear. With 2 bases removed from V and 0 bases from J, the gap between germline ends came to 7 bases. CDR3 length: 15 amino acids. Germline lookup yields CDR1 SGHTA and CDR2 FQGNSA. The CDR3 region is CASSLRWANTGELFF. The DNA for the CDR3 is TGTGCCAGCAGCTTACGTTGGGCGAACACCGGGGAGCTGTTTTTT.

This clonotype was seen more than once but under ten times. The CDR3 region is CASSLRGGGTTDTQYF. CDR3 in DNA: TGCGCCAGCAGCCTCCGGGGCGGCGGTACCACAGATACGCAGTATTTT. The chain joins TRBV4-1 to TRBJ2-3; either TRBD1 or TRBD2 may supply D (5 bases each). The CDR3 runs to 16 residues. The V and J ends lost 4 bases and 2 bases respectively, with 16 bases between them. Germline CDR1 MGHRA, CDR2 YSYEKL.

In this sample, this clonotype turned up a few times. The chain carries TRBV5-1 and TRBJ2-2; no firm D call. This CDR3 contains 15 residues. In germline, CDR1 is SGHRS, CDR2 YFSETQ. V was cut by 0 bases and J by 2 bases, with 8 bases left in between. The CDR3 is CASSLDWGNTGELFF. CDR3 sequence (DNA): TGCGCCAGCAGCTTGGATTGGGGAAACACCGGGGAGCTGTTTTTT.

The chain is built from TRBV28 and TRBJ1-3, with D tentatively TRBD1 (6 bases). The CDR3 contains 14 residues. Germline V gene lookup returns CDR1 MDHEN and CDR2 SYDVKM. Trimming took off 5 bases at V and 4 bases at J, with 12 bases between the two ends. The CDR3 coding sequence is TGTGCCAGCAGTCTAACAGGGCCAGGAAACACCATATATTTT. This encodes CASSLTGPGNTIYF.

V gene TRBV5-1 combines with J gene TRBJ1-2; D is undetermined. The germline gives CDR1 SGHRS, CDR2 YFSETQ. V lost 0 bases to trimming and J lost 8 bases, with 14 bases between them. There are 14 residues in the CDR3. CDR3 sequence reads: CASSLDLGSRGYTF. The CDR3, as DNA: TGCGCCAGCAGCTTGGATCTGGGATCAAGGGGCTACACCTTC. Looking up the rest from reference TRBV5-1 and TRBJ1-2 gives the full variable domain: KAGVTQTPRYLIKTRGQQVTLSCSPISGHRSVSWYQQTPGQGLQFLFEYFSETQRNKGNFPGRFSGRQFSNSRSEMNVSTLELGDSALYLCASSLDLGSRGYTFGSGTRLTVV.

The chain carries TRBV7-8 and TRBJ2-1; 8 bases line up with TRBD2. The CDR3 runs to 19 residues. Trimming took 1 base from V and 5 from J; bases not matched to a gene: 16. CDR1 and CDR2 (germline): SGHVS, FQNEAQ. CDR3 sequence reads: CASSLVAGLTRGLDNEQFF. In DNA, the CDR3 is TGTGCCAGCAGCTTAGTAGCGGGGCTGACCCGGGGGTTAGACAATGAGCAGTTCTTC.

The chain carries TRBV20-1 and TRBJ1-5; D unclear. Germline V gene sequence: CDR1 DFQATT, CDR2 SNEGSKA (reference sequence). This CDR3 has 15 amino acids. V lost 1 base to trimming and J lost 5 bases, with 15 bases between them. This CDR3 is CSARAPTTGDQPQHF. CDR3 nucleotide sequence: TGCAGTGCTAGAGCGCCTACCACGGGCGATCAGCCCCAGCATTTT.

The chain uses TRBV7-9 and TRBJ2-1; the match to TRBD2 covers 16 bases. Germline V CDR1 and CDR2: SEHNR, FQNEAQ (reference sequence). J gave up 9 bases and V 5 bases, and 10 bases lay outside the gene matches. This CDR3 is 17 amino acids long. The CDR3 region is CASSPGSGLAGGGEQFF. The DNA of the CDR3 is TGTGCCAGCAGCCCCGGATCGGGACTAGCGGGAGGGGGTGAGCAGTTCTTC.

The rearrangement links TRBV24-1 to TRBJ2-5, with 8 positions matching TRBD2. The CDR3 length is 15 residues. J lost 5 bases, V lost 6 bases, and 10 bases had no gene match. Germline V gives CDR1 KGHDR, CDR2 SFDVKD. CDR3 sequence: CATSPPAGGGETQYF. The CDR3 region has the DNA TGTGCCACCAGTCCCCCTGCGGGAGGCGGGGAGACCCAGTACTTC.

The chain links TRBV24-1 to TRBJ2-1; 8 bases align to TRBD2. With 4 bases clipped from V and 8 bases from J, the junction kept 12 bases outside the gene matches. From germline, CDR1 is KGHDR and CDR2 SFDVKD. This CDR3 has 16 residues. The DNA for the CDR3 is TGTGCCACCAGTGACCCCCGGGGGGGTAGTCTCGATGAGCAGTTCTTC. This codes for CATSDPRGGSLDEQFF.

This clonotype was seen at least ten times. This chain links TRBV24-1 with TRBJ2-2; D may match TRBD1 or TRBD2 (7 bases each). V was shortened by 0 bases and J by 5 bases, with 18 bases between the two germline ends. This CDR3 is built from 18 residues. Germline CDR1 and CDR2: KGHDR and SFDVKD. CDR3 in amino acids: CATSDLQTAGGETGELFF. The CDR3 DNA reads as TGTGCCACCAGTGATTTGCAAACGGCAGGGGGGGAGACCGGGGAGCTGTTTTTT.